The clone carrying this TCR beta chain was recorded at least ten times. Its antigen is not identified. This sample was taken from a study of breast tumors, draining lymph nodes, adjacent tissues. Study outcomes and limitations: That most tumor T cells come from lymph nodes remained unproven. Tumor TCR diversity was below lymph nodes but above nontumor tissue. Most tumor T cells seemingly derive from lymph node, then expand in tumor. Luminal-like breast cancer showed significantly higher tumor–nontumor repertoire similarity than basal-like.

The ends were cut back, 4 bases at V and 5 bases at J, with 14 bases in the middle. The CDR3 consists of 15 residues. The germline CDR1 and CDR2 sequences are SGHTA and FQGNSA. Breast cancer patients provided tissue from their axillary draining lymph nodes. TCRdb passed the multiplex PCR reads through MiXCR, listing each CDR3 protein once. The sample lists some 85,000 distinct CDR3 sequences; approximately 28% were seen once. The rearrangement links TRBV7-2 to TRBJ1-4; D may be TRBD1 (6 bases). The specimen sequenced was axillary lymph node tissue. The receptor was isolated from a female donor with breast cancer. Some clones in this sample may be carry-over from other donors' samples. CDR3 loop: CASSWAGGRNEKLFF. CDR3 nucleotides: TGTGCCAGCAGCTGGGCGGGGGGCCGGAATGAAAAACTGTTTTTT.